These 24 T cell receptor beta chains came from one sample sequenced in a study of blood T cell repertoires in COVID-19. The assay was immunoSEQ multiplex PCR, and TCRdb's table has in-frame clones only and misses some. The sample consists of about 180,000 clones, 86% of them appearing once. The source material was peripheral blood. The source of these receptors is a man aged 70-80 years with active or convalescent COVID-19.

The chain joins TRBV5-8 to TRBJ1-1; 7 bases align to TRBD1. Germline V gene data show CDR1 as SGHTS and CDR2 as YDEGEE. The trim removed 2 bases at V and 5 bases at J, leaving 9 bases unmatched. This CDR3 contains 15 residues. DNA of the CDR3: TGTGCCAGCAGCTTCCGGACAGGAAGAGGAACTGAAGCTTTCTTT. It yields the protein CASSFRTGRGTEAFF.

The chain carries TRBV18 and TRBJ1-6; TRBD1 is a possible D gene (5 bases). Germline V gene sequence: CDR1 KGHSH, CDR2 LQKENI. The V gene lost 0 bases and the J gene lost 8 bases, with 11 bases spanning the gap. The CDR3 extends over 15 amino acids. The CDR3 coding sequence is TGTGCCAGCTCACCACCAGCCGGGGGGTATTCACCCCTCCACTTT. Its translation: CASSPPAGGYSPLHF.

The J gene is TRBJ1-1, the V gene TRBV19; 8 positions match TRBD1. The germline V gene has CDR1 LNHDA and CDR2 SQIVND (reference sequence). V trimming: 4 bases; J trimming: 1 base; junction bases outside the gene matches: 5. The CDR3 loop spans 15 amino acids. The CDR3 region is CASSTHQGANTEAFF. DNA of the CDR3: TGTGCCAGTAGTACCCACCAGGGGGCGAACACTGAAGCTTTCTTT.

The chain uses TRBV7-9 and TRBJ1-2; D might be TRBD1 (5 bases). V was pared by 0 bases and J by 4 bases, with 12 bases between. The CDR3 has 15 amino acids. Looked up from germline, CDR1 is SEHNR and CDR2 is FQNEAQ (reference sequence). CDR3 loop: CASSLASGGGYGYTF. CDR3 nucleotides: TGTGCCAGCAGCTTAGCGTCCGGGGGAGGCTATGGCTACACCTTC.

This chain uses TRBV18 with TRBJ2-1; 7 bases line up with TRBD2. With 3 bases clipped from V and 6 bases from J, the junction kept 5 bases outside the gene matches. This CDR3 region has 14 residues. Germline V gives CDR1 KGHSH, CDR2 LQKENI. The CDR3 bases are TGTGCCAGCTCACCTGTGGGGGGGGTCAATGAGCAGTTCTTC. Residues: CASSPVGGVNEQFF.

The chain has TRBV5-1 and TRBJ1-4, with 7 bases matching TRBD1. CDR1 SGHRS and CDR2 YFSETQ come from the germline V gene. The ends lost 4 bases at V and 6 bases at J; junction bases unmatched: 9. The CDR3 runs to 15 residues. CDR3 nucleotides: TGCGCCAGCAGCCAACGGGGACAGCGGTATGAAAAACTGTTTTTT. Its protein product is CASSQRGQRYEKLFF.

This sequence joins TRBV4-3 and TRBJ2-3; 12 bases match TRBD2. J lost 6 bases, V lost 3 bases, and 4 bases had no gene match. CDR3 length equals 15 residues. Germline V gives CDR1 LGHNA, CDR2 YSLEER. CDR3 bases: TGCGCCAGCAGCCAGACCGGGACTAGCGGGGATACGCAGTATTTT. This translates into CASSQTGTSGDTQYF.

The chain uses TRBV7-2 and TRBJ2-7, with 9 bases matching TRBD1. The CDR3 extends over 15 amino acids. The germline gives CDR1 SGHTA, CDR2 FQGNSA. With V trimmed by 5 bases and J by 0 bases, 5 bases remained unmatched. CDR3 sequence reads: CASSPRTGASYEQYF. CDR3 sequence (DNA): TGTGCCAGCAGCCCGAGGACAGGGGCCTCCTACGAGCAGTACTTC. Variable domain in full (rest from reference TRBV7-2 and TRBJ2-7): GAGVSQSPSNKVTEKGKDVELRCDPISGHTALYWYRQSLGQGLEFLIYFQGNSAPDKSGLPSDRFSAERTGGSVSTLTIQRTQQEDSAVYLCASSPRTGASYEQYFGPGTRLTVT.

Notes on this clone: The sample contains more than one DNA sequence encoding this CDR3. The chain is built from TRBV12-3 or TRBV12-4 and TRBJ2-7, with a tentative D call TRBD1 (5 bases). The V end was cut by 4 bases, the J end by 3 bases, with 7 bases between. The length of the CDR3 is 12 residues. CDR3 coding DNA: TGTGCCAGCAGTTCCGACAGCTACGAGCAGTACTTC. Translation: CASSSDSYEQYF.

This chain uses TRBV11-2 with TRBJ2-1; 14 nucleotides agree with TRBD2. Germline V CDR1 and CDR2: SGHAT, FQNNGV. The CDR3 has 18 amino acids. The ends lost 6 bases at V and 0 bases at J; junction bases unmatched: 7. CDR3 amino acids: CASRGLAGAWSSYNEQFF. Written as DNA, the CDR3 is TGTGCCAGCAGGGGACTAGCGGGGGCTTGGAGCTCCTACAATGAGCAGTTCTTC.

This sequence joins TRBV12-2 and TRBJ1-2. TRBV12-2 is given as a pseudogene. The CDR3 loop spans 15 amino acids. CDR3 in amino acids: CASRLAPQEGYGYTF. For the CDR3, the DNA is TGTGCAAGTCGCTTAGCGCCCCAGGAGGGCTATGGCTACACCTTC.

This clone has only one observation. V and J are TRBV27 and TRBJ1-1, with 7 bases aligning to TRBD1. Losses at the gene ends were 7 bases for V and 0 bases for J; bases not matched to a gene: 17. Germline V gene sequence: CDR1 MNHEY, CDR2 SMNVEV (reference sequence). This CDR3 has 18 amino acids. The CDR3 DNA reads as TGTGCCAGCACCCCCGCGACAGGGATCCTGCGGGTGAACACTGAAGCTTTCTTT. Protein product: CASTPATGILRVNTEAFF.

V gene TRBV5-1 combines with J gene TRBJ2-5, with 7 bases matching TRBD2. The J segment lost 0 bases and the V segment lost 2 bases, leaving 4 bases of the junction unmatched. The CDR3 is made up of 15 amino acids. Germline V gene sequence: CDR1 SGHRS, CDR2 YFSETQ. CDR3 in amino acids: CASSFGGSHQETQYF. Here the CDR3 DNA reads TGCGCCAGCAGCTTCGGCGGGAGCCACCAAGAGACCCAGTACTTC.

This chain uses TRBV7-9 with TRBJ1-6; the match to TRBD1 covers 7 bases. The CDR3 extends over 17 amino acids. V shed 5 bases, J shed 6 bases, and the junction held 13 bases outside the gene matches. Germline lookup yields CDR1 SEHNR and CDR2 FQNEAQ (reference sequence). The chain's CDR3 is CASSDPRQGTVNSPLHF. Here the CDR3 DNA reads TGTGCCAGCAGCGACCCCCGACAGGGTACGGTTAATTCACCCCTCCACTTT.

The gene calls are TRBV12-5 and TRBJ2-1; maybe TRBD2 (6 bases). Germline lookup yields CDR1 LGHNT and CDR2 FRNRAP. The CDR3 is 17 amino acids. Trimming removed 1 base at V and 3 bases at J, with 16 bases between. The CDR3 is CASGLESSVLNYNEQFF. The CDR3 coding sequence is TGTGCTAGTGGTTTGGAGTCTAGCGTTTTAAACTACAATGAGCAGTTCTTC.

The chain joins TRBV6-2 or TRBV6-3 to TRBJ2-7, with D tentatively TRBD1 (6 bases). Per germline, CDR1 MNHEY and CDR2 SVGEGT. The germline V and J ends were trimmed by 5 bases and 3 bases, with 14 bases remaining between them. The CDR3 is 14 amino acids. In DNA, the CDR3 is TGTGCCAGCAGTCAACGGACAGAGTTCTACGAGCAGTACTTC. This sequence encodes CASSQRTEFYEQYF.

The CDR3: CASSPGQGNYEQYF. The CDR3 bases are TGTGCCAGCAGCCCTGGACAGGGGAACTACGAGCAGTACTTC. The rearrangement uses TRBV9 and TRBJ2-7; 9 nucleotides align to TRBD1. The length of the CDR3 is 14 residues. V trimming: 4 bases; J trimming: 3 bases; junction bases outside the gene matches: 5. Per the germline V gene, CDR1 is SGDLS and CDR2 is YYNGEE.

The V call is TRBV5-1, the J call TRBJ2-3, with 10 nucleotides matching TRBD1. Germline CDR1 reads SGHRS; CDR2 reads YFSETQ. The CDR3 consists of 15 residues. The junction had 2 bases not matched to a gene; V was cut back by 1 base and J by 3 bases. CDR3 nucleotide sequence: TGCGCCAGCAGCTTGATGGGACAGGGGACAGATACGCAGTATTTT. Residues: CASSLMGQGTDTQYF.

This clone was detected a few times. The CDR3 nucleotides are TGCGCCAGCAGCTCTACGGACACGGCGTCCGAAGCTTTCTTT. This sequence encodes CASSSTDTASEAFF. The rearrangement uses TRBV5-1 and TRBJ1-1, with D possibly being TRBD1 (5 bases). Trimming cost V 3 bases and J 8 bases, with 17 bases left between them. The CDR3 runs to 14 residues. Germline V CDR1 and CDR2: SGHRS, YFSETQ.

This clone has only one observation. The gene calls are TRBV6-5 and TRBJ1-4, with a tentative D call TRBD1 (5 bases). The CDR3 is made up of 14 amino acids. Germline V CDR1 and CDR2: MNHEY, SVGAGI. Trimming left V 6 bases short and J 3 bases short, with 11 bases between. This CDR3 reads CASSGRGPNEKLFF. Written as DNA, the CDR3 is TGTGCCAGCAGCGGGAGGGGCCCTAATGAAAAACTGTTTTTT.

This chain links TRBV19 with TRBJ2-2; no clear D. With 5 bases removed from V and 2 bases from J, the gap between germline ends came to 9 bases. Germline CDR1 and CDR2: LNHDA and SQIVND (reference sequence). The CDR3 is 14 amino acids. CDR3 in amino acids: CASSFSRNTGELFF. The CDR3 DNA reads TGTGCCAGTAGTTTCTCTCGTAACACCGGGGAGCTGTTTTTT.

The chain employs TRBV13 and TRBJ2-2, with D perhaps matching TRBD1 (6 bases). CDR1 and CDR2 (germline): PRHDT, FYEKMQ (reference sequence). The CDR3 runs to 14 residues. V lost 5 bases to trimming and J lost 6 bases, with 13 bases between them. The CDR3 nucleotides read TGTGCCAGCAGCCCTCGACAGGCGCCCGGGGAGCTGTTTTTT. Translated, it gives CASSPRQAPGELFF.

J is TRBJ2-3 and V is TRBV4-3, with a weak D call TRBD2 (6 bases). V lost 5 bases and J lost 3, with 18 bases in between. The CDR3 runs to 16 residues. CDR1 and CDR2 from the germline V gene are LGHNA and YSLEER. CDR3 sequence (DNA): TGCGCCAGCAGCTCGGGTGGGGGGAGGTGGACAGATACGCAGTATTTT. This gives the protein CASSSGGGRWTDTQYF.

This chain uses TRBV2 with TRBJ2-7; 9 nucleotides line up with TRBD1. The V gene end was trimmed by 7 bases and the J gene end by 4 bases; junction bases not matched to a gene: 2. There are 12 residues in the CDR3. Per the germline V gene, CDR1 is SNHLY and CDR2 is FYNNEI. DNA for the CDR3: TGTGCCAGCAAACAGGGGGCTTACGAGCAGTACTTC. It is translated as CASKQGAYEQYF. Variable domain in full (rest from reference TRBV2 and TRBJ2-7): EPEVTQTPSHQVTQMGQEVILRCVPISNHLYFYWYRQILGQKVEFLVSFYNNEISEKSEIFDDQFSVERPDGSNFTLKIRSTKLEDSAMYFCASKQGAYEQYFGPGTRLTVT.